The 8 T cell receptor beta chains below were found in one sample sequenced in a study of cytomegalovirus exposure and HLA in healthy donors. TCRdb's copy holds only in-frame clones and misses some; the assay was immunoSEQ multiplex PCR. The sample contains 120,000 to 150,000 clones, 88% of which appear only once. The sample taken for sequencing was PBMCs. The receptors derive from a woman aged 18-35 years in good health and CMV-seropositive.

The V call is TRBV5-1, the J call TRBJ2-5, with D possibly matching TRBD2 (5 bases). CDR1 is SGHRS and CDR2 is YFSETQ in the germline V gene. CDR3 length equals 15 residues. V was trimmed by 0 bases and J by 0 bases, leaving 9 bases between them. CDR3 sequence reads: CASSLALDYQETQYF. The CDR3 bases are TGCGCCAGCAGCTTGGCCTTGGACTACCAAGAGACCCAGTACTTC.

This chain uses TRBV2 with TRBJ1-1; 8 nucleotides match TRBD1. The CDR3 has 14 residues. Losses at the gene ends were 5 bases for V and 7 bases for J; bases not matched to a gene: 9. Germline CDR1 SNHLY, CDR2 FYNNEI. CDR3 coding DNA: TGTGCCAGCAGTCAAAGGACAGGGAAGATTGAAGCTTTCTTT. Translation: CASSQRTGKIEAFF.

This chain connects TRBV9 to TRBJ2-7; tentatively, D is TRBD1 (6 bases). CDR3 length equals 14 residues. CDR1 is SGDLS and CDR2 is YYNGEE in the germline V gene. V lost 0 bases, J lost 4 bases, and 11 bases lay in between. CDR3 amino acids: CASSVVPDSYEQYF. CDR3 sequence (DNA): TGTGCCAGCAGCGTAGTACCGGACAGTTACGAGCAGTACTTC.

The genes are TRBV2 and TRBJ2-3; possible D gene TRBD1, 5 bases. Germline CDR1 is SNHLY and CDR2 is FYNNEI. The CDR3 runs 16 residues. Trimming pared 5 bases from V and 0 bases from J, leaving 15 bases between. CDR3 in DNA: TGTGCCAGCAGTCAATTTGACAGCTCTAGCACAGATACGCAGTATTTT. Protein: CASSQFDSSSTDTQYF.

Concerning this clone: A much more abundant neighbour one base away suggests this may be a read error. This chain uses TRBV7-9 with TRBJ1-2; 12 nucleotides align to TRBD1. Germline CDR1 reads SEHNR; CDR2 reads FQNEAQ (reference sequence). The CDR3 length is 14 residues. After removal of 5 bases from V and 7 bases from J, the junction contained 5 bases not matched to a gene. The CDR3 sequence is CASSPGTGGFGYTF. The DNA of the CDR3 is TGTGCCAGCAGCCCCGGGACAGGGGGCTTTGGCTACACCTTC.

The chain uses TRBV4-2 and TRBJ1-6, with no clear D. The V gene's germline CDR1 is LGHNA and CDR2 YNFKEQ. V lost 2 bases and J lost 8, with 19 bases in between. This CDR3 contains 17 residues. This CDR3 is CASSQFATRDRDSPLHF. The CDR3 nucleotides read TGTGCCAGCAGCCAATTCGCCACCCGGGATAGGGATTCACCCCTCCACTTT.

The chain combines TRBV5-1 with TRBJ1-1, with D hard to call. Looked up from germline, CDR1 is SGHRS and CDR2 is YFSETQ. V lost 4 bases, J lost 0 bases, and 13 bases lay in between. The CDR3 sequence is 15 residues long. The CDR3 here is CASSARTDLNTEAFF. CDR3 in DNA: TGCGCCAGCAGCGCGAGGACGGACTTGAACACTGAAGCTTTCTTT.

CDR3 DNA sequence: TGCGCCAGCAGCCGCTCTACAGATCGGAACACTGAAGCTTTCTTT. Encoded protein: CASSRSTDRNTEAFF. The chain carries TRBV5-1 and TRBJ1-1; no clear D. This CDR3 has 15 amino acids. Trimming took off 4 bases at V and 1 base at J, with 14 bases between the two ends. Germline CDR1 reads SGHRS; CDR2 reads YFSETQ.